This T cell receptor (beta chain) was sequenced for a study of blood T cell repertoires in COVID-19. Study as a whole: Sources were T cells, B-cell-depleted T cells, or PBMCs; the material itself was cDNA or gDNA.

V was pared by 3 bases and J by 11 bases, with 15 bases of the junction left unmatched. CDR3 length: 15 residues. Germline V lookup: CDR1 MNHEY, CDR2 SMNVEV (reference sequence). In the original workflow: Estimated nucleated cell counts came from reference gene primer amplification. TCRdb's copy holds only in-frame clones and misses some; the assay was immunoSEQ multiplex PCR. That table gives V, J and clone size, and the DNA gave D and trimming. Here the sample spans some 51,000 clones, approximately 89% being singletons. This rearrangement joins TRBV27 to TRBJ1-1, with TRBD1 identical over 7 bases. The specimen was peripheral blood. The origin of this receptor is a man in his fifties with acute or convalescent COVID-19. This chain's CDR3 is CASSFLPRTGVEAFF. Here the CDR3 DNA reads TGTGCCAGCAGTTTCCTTCCTCGGACAGGCGTGGAGGCTTTCTTT.